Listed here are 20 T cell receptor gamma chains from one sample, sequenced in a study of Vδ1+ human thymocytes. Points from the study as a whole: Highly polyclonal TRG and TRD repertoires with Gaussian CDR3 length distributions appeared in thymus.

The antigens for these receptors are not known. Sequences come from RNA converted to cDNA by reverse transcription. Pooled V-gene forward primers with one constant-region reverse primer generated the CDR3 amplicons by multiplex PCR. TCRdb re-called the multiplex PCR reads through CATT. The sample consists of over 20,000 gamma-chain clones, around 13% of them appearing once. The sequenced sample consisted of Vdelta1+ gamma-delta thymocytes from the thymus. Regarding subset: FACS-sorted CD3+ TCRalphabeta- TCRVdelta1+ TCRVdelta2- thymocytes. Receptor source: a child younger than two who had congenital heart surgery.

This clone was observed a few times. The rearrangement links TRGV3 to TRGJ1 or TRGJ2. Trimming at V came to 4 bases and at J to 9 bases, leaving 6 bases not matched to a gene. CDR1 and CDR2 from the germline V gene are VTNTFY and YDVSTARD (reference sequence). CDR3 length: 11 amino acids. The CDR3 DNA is TGTGCCACCTGGGAAGAAGGTAAGAAACTCTTT. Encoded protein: CATWEEGKKLF.

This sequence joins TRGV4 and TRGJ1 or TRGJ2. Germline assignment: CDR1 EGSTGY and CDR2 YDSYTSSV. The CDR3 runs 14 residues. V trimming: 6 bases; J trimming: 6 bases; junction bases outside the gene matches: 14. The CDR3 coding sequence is TGTGCCACCTGGAATAAGTCGGGAGGTTATAAGAAACTCTTT. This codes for CATWNKSGGYKKLF.

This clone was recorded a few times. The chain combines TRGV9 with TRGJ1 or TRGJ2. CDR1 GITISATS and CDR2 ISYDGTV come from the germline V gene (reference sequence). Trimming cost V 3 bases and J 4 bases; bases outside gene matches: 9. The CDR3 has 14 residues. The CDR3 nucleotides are TGTGCCTTGTGGGAGTTGCAACCATATTATAAGAAACTCTTT. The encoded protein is CALWELQPYYKKLF.

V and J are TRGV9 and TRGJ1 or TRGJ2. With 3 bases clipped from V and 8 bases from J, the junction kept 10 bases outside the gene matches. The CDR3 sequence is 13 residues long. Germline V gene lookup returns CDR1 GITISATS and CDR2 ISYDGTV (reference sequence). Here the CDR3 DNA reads TGTGCCTTGTGGGAGTCTCTCGGGGATAAGAAACTCTTT. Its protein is CALWESLGDKKLF.

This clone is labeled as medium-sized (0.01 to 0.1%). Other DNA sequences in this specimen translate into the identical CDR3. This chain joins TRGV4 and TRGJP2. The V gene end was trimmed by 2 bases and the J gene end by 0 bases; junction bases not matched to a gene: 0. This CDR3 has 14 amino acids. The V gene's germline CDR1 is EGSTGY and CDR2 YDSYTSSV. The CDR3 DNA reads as TGTGCCACCTGGGATGATAGTAGTGATTGGATCAAGACGTTT. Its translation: CATWDDSSDWIKTF.

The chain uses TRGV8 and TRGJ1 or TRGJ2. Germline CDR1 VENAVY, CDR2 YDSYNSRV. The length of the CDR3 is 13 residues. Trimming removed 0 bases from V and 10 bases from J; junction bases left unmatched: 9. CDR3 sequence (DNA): TGTGCCACCTGGGATAGGCTCGCCTTAAAGAAACTCTTT. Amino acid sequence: CATWDRLALKKLF.

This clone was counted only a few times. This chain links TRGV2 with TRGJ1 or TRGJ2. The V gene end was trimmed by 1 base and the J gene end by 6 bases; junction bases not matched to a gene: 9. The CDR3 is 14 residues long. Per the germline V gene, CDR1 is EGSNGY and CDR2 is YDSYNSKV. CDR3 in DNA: TGTGCCACCTGGGACGGTTTCATTCGTTATAAGAAACTCTTT. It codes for CATWDGFIRYKKLF.

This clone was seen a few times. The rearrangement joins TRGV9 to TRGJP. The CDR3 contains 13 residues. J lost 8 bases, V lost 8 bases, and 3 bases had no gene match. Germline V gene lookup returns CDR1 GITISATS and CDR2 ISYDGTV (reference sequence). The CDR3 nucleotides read TGTGCCTTGTCTAAGTTGGGCAAAAAAATCAAGGTATTT. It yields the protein CALSKLGKKIKVF.

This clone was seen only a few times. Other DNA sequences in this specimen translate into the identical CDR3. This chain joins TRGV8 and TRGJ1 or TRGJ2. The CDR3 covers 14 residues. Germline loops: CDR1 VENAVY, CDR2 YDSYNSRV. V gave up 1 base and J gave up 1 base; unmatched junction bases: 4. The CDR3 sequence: CATWDSPNYYKKLF. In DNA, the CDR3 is TGTGCCACCTGGGATAGCCCTAATTATTATAAGAAACTCTTT.

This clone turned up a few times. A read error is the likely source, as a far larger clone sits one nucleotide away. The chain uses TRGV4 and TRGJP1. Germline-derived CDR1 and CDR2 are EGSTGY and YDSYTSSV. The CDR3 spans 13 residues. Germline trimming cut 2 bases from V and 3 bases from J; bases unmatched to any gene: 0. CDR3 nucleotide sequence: TGTGCCACCTGGGATGCCACTGGTTGGTTCAAGATATTT. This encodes CATWDATGWFKIF.

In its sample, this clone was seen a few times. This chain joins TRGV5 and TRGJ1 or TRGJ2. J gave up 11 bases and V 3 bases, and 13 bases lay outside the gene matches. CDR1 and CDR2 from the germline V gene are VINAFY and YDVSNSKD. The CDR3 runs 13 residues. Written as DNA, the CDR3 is TGTGCCACCTGGGACCGACCCTATTTTGAGAAACTCTTT. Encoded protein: CATWDRPYFEKLF.

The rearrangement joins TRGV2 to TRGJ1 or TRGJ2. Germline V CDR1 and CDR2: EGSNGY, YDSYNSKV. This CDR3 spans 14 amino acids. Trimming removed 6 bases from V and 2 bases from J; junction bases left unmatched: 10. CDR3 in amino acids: CATWNSVDYYKKLF. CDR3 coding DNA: TGTGCCACCTGGAATTCGGTCGATTATTATAAGAAACTCTTT.

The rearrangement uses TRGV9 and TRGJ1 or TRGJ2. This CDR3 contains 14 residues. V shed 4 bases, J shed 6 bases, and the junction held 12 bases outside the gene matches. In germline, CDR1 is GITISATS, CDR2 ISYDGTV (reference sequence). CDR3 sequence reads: CALWETILGYKKLF. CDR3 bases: TGTGCCTTGTGGGAAACCATTTTAGGTTATAAGAAACTCTTT.

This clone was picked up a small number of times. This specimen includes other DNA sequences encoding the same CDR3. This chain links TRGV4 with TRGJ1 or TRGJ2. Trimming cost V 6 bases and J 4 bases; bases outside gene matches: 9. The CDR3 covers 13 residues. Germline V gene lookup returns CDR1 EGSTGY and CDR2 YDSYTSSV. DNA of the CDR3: TGTGCCACCTGGAATGTAAACTATTATAAGAAACTCTTT. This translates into CATWNVNYYKKLF.

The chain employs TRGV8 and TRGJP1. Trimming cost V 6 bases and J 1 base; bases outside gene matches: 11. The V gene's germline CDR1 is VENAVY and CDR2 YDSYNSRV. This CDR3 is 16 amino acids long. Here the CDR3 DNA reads TGTGCCACCTGGATTTACGGGGGTACCACTGGTTGGTTCAAGATATTT. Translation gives CATWIYGGTTGWFKIF.

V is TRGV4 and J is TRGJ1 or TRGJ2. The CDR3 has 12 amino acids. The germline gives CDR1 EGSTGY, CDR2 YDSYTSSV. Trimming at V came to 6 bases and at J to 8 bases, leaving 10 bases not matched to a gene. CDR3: CATWNVFDKKLF. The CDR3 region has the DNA TGTGCCACCTGGAATGTGTTTGATAAGAAACTCTTT.

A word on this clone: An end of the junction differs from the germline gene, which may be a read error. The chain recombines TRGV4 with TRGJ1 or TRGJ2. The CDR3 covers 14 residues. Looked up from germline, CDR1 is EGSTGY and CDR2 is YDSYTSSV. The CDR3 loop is CATWNGPWNYKKLF. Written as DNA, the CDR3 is TGTGCCACCTGGAATGGGCCCTGGAATTATAAGAAACTCTTT.

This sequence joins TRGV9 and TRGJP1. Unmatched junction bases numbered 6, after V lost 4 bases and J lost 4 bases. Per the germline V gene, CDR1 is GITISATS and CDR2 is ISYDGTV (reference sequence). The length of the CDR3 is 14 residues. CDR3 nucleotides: TGTGCCTTGTGGGATTGGGGCACTGGTTGGTTCAAGATATTT. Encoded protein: CALWDWGTGWFKIF.

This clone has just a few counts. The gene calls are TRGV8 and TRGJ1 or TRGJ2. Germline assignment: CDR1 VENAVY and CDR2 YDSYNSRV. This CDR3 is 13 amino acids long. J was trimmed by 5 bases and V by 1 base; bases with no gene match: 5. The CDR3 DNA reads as TGTGCCACCTGGGATAGCAAGAATTATAAGAAACTCTTT. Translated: CATWDSKNYKKLF.

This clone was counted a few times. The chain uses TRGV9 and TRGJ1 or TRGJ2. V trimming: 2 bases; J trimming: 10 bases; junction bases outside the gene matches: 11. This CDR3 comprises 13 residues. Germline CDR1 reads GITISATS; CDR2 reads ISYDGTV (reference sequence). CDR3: CALWEAPLGKKLF. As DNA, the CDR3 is TGTGCCTTGTGGGAGGCCCCCTTAGGGAAGAAACTCTTT.